Sequencing of this TCR beta chain was carried out in a study of shared clonotypes between healthy human individuals. Only CD45RO-negative cells positively selected for CCR7 counted as naive CD8 cells, so terminally differentiated effector memory CD45RA+ cells were excluded. Methods used by the authors: Junction-only sequences without quality scores came from ImmunoSEQ, so filtering differed. Clones were sequenced by immunoSEQ multiplex PCR, and TCRdb holds only the in-frame ones, with some missing. V, J and clone size are taken as reported in that table, and D and trimming were inferred from the DNA itself. The sample lists fewer than 850,000 clones, 90% to 97% occurring once. Material for sequencing was naive CD8+ T cells sorted from blood. This TCR was sampled from a man aged 25 to 45 in good health.

The CDR3 nucleotides are TGCGCCAGCAGCCAAGATATGGCAAACTATGGCTACACCTTC. It translates to CASSQDMANYGYTF. The chain has TRBV4-1 and TRBJ1-2; D is unclear. Germline CDR1 MGHRA, CDR2 YSYEKL. Trimming took 0 bases from V and 2 from J, leaving 7 bases between them. This CDR3 has 14 residues.